This T cell receptor beta chain stems from a study of T cell repertoires in cytomegalovirus infection. Study-wide background: An indication of both CMV infection and matching HLA type came from public TCR beta signatures.

As regards this clonotype: Its antigen is undetermined.

TCRdb re-derived calls from the reads in MiXCR, one entry per CDR3 protein. The sample records about 920,000 distinct CDR3 sequences, more than 25% being singletons. The V gene lost 7 bases and the J gene lost 4 bases, with 7 bases spanning the gap. CDR1 and CDR2 from the germline V gene are ENHRY and SYGVKD. This CDR3 comprises 11 residues. This rearrangement joins TRBV10-3 to TRBJ1-1; D is ambiguous. This specimen was cultured CD8+ T cells from PBMCs, taken from culture after CMV antigen stimulation. The receptor was derived from a human donor in good health (CMV status not recorded). Some clones in this sample may be carry-over from other donors' samples. CDR3: CAIKGGTEAFF. For the CDR3, the DNA is TGTGCCATCAAGGGAGGCACTGAAGCTTTCTTT.